The rows below give T cell receptor beta chains drawn from one sample of a study of identical twins. TCRdb independently ran MiXCR on the 5' RACE reads; one entry per CDR3 protein. The repertoire has approximately 600,000 distinct CDR3 sequences, around 7.5% of them found once; the top ten carry roughly 1.6%. Another study also made use of these data, one on yellow fever vaccine responses in identical twins.

Material for sequencing was PBMCs. The receptors come from a woman between 18 and 30 years old in good health. The CDR3 runs from the conserved cysteine through the conserved F or W. A D gene is named only where the DNA matches it firmly. Size values are once, few and many counts, or a class for expanded clones, and some rows have none.

CDR3 DNA: TGTGCCATCAGTGCCACAGGGGGAGAATACAATGAGCAGTTCTTC
CDR3 protein: CAISATGGEYNEQFF
D gene: TRBD1
J gene: TRBJ2-1
V gene: TRBV10-3
clone size: many

CDR3 DNA: TGTGCCAGCAGCTTGGACAGGGGGGAAAAACTGTTTTTT
CDR3 protein: CASSLDRGEKLFF
D gene: TRBD1
J gene: TRBJ1-4
V gene: TRBV5-5
clone size: -

CDR3 DNA: TGTGCCAGCAGTTATCCCGGAGCCACAGATACGCAGTATTTT
CDR3 protein: CASSYPGATDTQYF
D gene: -
J gene: TRBJ2-3
V gene: TRBV6-2/TRBV6-3
clone size: few

CDR3 DNA: TGCAGTGCTAGTTATGTTGTTAATGAGCAGTTCTTC
CDR3 protein: CSASYVVNEQFF
D gene: -
J gene: TRBJ2-1
V gene: TRBV20-1
clone size: few

CDR3 DNA: TGTGCCAGCTCGCAGACTTTCACAGATACGCAGTATTTT
CDR3 protein: CASSQTFTDTQYF
D gene: -
J gene: TRBJ2-3
V gene: TRBV18
clone size: few

CDR3 DNA: TGCAGTGCTCCTAGTCCTGGAAACACCATATATTTT
CDR3 protein: CSAPSPGNTIYF
D gene: -
J gene: TRBJ1-3
V gene: TRBV20-1
clone size: -

CDR3 DNA: TGTGCCAGCAGTTTCCTGGGACTAGCGGGAGCAGATACGCAGTATTTT
CDR3 protein: CASSFLGLAGADTQYF
D gene: TRBD2
J gene: TRBJ2-3
V gene: TRBV28
clone size: many

CDR3 DNA: TGTGCCACCAGCAGGCGAACAGGTGATTTTAATGAGCAGTTCTTC
CDR3 protein: CATSRRTGDFNEQFF
D gene: -
J gene: TRBJ2-1
V gene: TRBV15
clone size: -

CDR3 DNA: TGTGCCAGCAGCTATCTTACCTATAGCGGGGGGGCCAGCGGGGAGCTGTTTTTT
CDR3 protein: CASSYLTYSGGASGELFF
D gene: TRBD2
J gene: TRBJ2-2
V gene: TRBV7-6
clone size: -

CDR3 DNA: TGTGCCAGCAGTCCAGCGGGGGCACTCACCGGGGAGCTGTTTTTT
CDR3 protein: CASSPAGALTGELFF
D gene: TRBD2
J gene: TRBJ2-2
V gene: TRBV6-1
clone size: few

CDR3 DNA: TGTGCCAGCAGCGCCGGGCTCCTGGGCTCTGGGGCCAACGTCCTGACTTTC
CDR3 protein: CASSAGLLGSGANVLTF
D gene: -
J gene: TRBJ2-6
V gene: TRBV5-6
clone size: -

CDR3 DNA: TGTGCCAGCATTCGGAGGGGGCCTGGAAACACCATATATTTT
CDR3 protein: CASIRRGPGNTIYF
D gene: TRBD1
J gene: TRBJ1-3
V gene: TRBV12-3/TRBV12-4
clone size: few

CDR3 DNA: TGTGCCATCAGGAGAGGGGACAGTGTCTACGAGCAGTACTTC
CDR3 protein: CAIRRGDSVYEQYF
D gene: TRBD1
J gene: TRBJ2-7
V gene: TRBV10-3
clone size: -

CDR3 DNA: TGCAGTGCTCCAGGGGGCGGGGACTATGGCTACACCTTC
CDR3 protein: CSAPGGGDYGYTF
D gene: TRBD1
J gene: TRBJ1-2
V gene: TRBV20-1
clone size: few

CDR3 DNA: TGTGCCAGCAGTGAACGTTCCGGGCCGAACACTGAAGCTTTCTTT
CDR3 protein: CASSERSGPNTEAFF
D gene: -
J gene: TRBJ1-1
V gene: TRBV2
clone size: few

CDR3 DNA: TGTGCCAGCACCCGGGGGGAGACACTGAACACTGAAGCTTTCTTT
CDR3 protein: CASTRGETLNTEAFF
D gene: -
J gene: TRBJ1-1
V gene: TRBV7-9
clone size: few

CDR3 DNA: TGTGCCAGCAGAAACCCCGGCCCGTGGGAGCAGTTCTTC
CDR3 protein: CASRNPGPWEQFF
D gene: -
J gene: TRBJ2-1
V gene: TRBV7-2
clone size: few

CDR3 DNA: TGCGCCAGCAGCCTTTCCGCCACGGGGAGGTACAATGAGCAGTTCTTC
CDR3 protein: CASSLSATGRYNEQFF
D gene: -
J gene: TRBJ2-1
V gene: TRBV5-1
clone size: -